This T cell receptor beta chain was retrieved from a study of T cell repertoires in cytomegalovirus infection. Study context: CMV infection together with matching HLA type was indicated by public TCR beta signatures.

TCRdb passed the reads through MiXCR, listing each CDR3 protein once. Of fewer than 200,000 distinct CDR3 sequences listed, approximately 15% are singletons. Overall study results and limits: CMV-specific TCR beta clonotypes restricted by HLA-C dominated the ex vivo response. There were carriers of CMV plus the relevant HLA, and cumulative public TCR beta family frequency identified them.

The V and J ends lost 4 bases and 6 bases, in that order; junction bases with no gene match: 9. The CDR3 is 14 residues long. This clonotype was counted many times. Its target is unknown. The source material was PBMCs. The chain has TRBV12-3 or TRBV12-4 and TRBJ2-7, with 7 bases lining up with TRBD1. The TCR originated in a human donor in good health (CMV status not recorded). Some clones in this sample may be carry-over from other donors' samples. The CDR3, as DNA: TGTGCCAGCAGTTGGGAAACAGGGGCGAGCGAGCAGTACTTC. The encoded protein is CASSWETGASEQYF.